The entry below gives a single TCR beta chain sequence along with its context. These data belong to a study of control samples from healthy donors and cancer patients. Germline V CDR1 and CDR2: SGHTS, YDEGEE. V was clipped by 7 bases and J by 0 bases, with 23 bases between them. The CDR3 consists of 19 residues. Profiling relied on immunoSEQ multiplex PCR, and the TCRdb table lists in-frame clones only, not all of them. The table shows tens of thousands of clones, with over 80% occurring only once. The chain has TRBV5-8 and TRBJ2-6; D is undetermined. Specimen: blood. The TCR comes from a man aged 30 to 39 in good health. The CDR3 loop reads CASELTIYFGDSGANVLTF. The CDR3 bases are TGTGCCAGCGAGCTAACAATCTACTTCGGTGACTCTGGGGCCAACGTCCTGACTTTC.